The present TCR beta chain was sequenced within a study of T cell responses to AZD1222 COVID-19 vaccine. CDR3 length: 13 amino acids. Germline loops: CDR1 LNHDA, CDR2 SQIVND (reference sequence). V lost 6 bases and J 3 bases, leaving 12 bases between the germline ends. Note on this clone: Its target is not known.

TCRdb keeps only in-frame clones here, not all; method: immunoSEQ multiplex PCR. The table includes over 110,000 clones, about 93% detected once. Study-level findings and limits: It should be noted that donors were predominantly white British and more often female, and clonal diversity was possibly underestimated. Across spike, vaccine-associated CD4 TCRs were found, dominant at 160-218 and 743-854.

This sequence joins TRBV19 and TRBJ2-7; D gene unclear. The clonotype comes from an adult in good health. The sample consisted of peripheral blood, taken on day 0 of AZD1222 vaccination. CDR3 bases: TGTGCCAGTAGGTCGGGCCAGAACTACGAGCAGTACTTC. Encoded protein: CASRSGQNYEQYF.